Below are 17 T cell receptor beta chains sequenced from a single sample in a study of T cell changes during pregnancy in multiple sclerosis. Data came from immunoSEQ multiplex PCR; TCRdb stores just in-frame clones and leaves some out. The sample gives about 44,000 clones, 85% to 95% of which show up once; around 0.52% is in the top ten. The specimen comprised CD4+ T cells from peripheral blood mononuclear cells, sampled in the third trimester of pregnancy. All receptors derive from a female donor with multiple sclerosis, enrolled in a pregnancy study.

V and J are TRBV20-1 and TRBJ2-3; D remains unclear. V shed 6 bases and J shed 1 base, with 5 bases lying between them. The CDR3 is 11 residues long. Germline CDR1 DFQATT, CDR2 SNEGSKA (reference sequence). This chain's CDR3 is CSAAGTDTQYF. CDR3 in DNA: TGCAGTGCCGCGGGCACAGATACGCAGTATTTT.

V gene TRBV5-5 combines with J gene TRBJ2-7; 14 positions agree with TRBD2. With 0 bases clipped from V and 5 bases from J, the junction kept 7 bases outside the gene matches. Germline loops: CDR1 SGHKS, CDR2 YYEKEE (reference sequence). The CDR3 has 17 amino acids. For the CDR3, the DNA is TGTGCCAGCAGCTTGGGACTAGCGGGAGGGAGCTTCAACGAGCAGTACTTC. This sequence encodes CASSLGLAGGSFNEQYF.

The J gene is TRBJ2-7, the V gene TRBV28, with D possibly matching TRBD1 (5 bases). CDR1 and CDR2 from the germline V gene are MDHEN and SYDVKM. This CDR3 is 15 amino acids long. The germline V and J ends were trimmed by 3 bases and 0 bases, with 12 bases remaining between them. CDR3 sequence (DNA): TGTGCCAGCAGTTTCGGACACGCCATCTCCTACGAGCAGTACTTC. Its translation is CASSFGHAISYEQYF.

CDR3 loop: CASTGTGVASPLHF. CDR3 coding DNA: TGTGCCAGCACCGGAACAGGGGTGGCTTCACCCCTCCACTTT. The chain links TRBV2 to TRBJ1-6; 7 bases are a match to TRBD1. Germline loops: CDR1 SNHLY, CDR2 FYNNEI. The length of the CDR3 is 14 residues. V shed 7 bases and J 9 bases; nucleotides not matched to a gene: 9.

The gene calls are TRBV5-8 and TRBJ1-4; TRBD1 might be the D (5 bases). The germline V and J ends were trimmed by 0 bases and 7 bases, with 10 bases remaining between them. The CDR3 is made up of 14 amino acids. The V gene's germline CDR1 is SGHTS and CDR2 YDEGEE. CDR3: CASSLAGRGEKLFF. The CDR3 coding sequence is TGTGCCAGCAGCTTGGCAGGGCGAGGTGAAAAACTGTTTTTT.

The chain carries TRBV11-2 and TRBJ2-5; the match to TRBD2 covers 8 bases. Per the germline V gene, CDR1 is SGHAT and CDR2 is FQNNGV. After removal of 1 base from V and 1 base from J, the junction contained 2 bases not matched to a gene. The CDR3 length is 15 residues. This chain's CDR3 is CASSLVGGAQETQYF. For the CDR3, the DNA is TGTGCCAGCAGCTTAGTCGGGGGGGCCCAAGAGACCCAGTACTTC.

The chain employs TRBV9 and TRBJ2-2; 13 bases are a match to TRBD2. There are 15 residues in the CDR3. Trimming at V came to 4 bases and at J to 4 bases, leaving 1 base not matched to a gene. Germline CDR1 is SGDLS and CDR2 is YYNGEE. Written as DNA, the CDR3 is TGTGCCAGCAGCCGGACTAGCGGGAGCACCGGGGAGCTGTTTTTT. Its protein is CASSRTSGSTGELFF.

The chain has TRBV19 and TRBJ1-5; TRBD1 agrees at 10 bases. Germline assignment: CDR1 LNHDA and CDR2 SQIVND (reference sequence). There are 15 residues in the CDR3. V shed 1 base, J shed 6 bases, and the junction held 3 bases outside the gene matches. DNA for the CDR3: TGTGCCAGTAGTATAGGGACAGGGGGTAGTCAGCCCCAGCATTTT. Its translation: CASSIGTGGSQPQHF.

The chain couples TRBV5-1 to TRBJ1-3; the match to TRBD1 covers 8 bases. Looked up from germline, CDR1 is SGHRS and CDR2 is YFSETQ. Trimming removed 3 bases from V and 0 bases from J; junction bases left unmatched: 8. This CDR3 contains 17 residues. The CDR3 DNA reads TGCGCCAGCAGCTCTGTAGGGACAGGACCCTCTGGAAACACCATATATTTT. Translation: CASSSVGTGPSGNTIYF.

V is TRBV19 and J is TRBJ2-2; 7 bases are a match to TRBD2. With 1 base clipped from V and 7 bases from J, the junction kept 6 bases outside the gene matches. CDR1 LNHDA and CDR2 SQIVND come from the germline V gene (reference sequence). The CDR3 is 15 residues long. CDR3 loop: CASSIVAGGNGELFF. Here the CDR3 DNA reads TGTGCCAGTAGTATAGTAGCGGGTGGGAACGGGGAGCTGTTTTTT.

V usage is TRBV5-1 and J usage is TRBJ1-2; 11 nucleotides line up with TRBD1. Trimming at V came to 4 bases and at J to 6 bases, leaving 8 bases not matched to a gene. The CDR3 spans 15 residues. The germline V gene encodes CDR1 SGHRS and CDR2 YFSETQ. CDR3 DNA sequence: TGCGCCAGCAGCCCTGGGACAGGGGGATGGGATGGCTACACCTTC. Translation: CASSPGTGGWDGYTF.

This clone has only a few counts. The chain links TRBV11-2 to TRBJ1-4; D is uncertain. CDR1 and CDR2 (germline): SGHAT, FQNNGV. The germline V and J ends were trimmed by 1 base and 3 bases, with 6 bases remaining between them. There are 14 residues in the CDR3. The CDR3 coding sequence is TGTGCCAGCAGCTTAGGAAGCCCTAATGAAAAACTGTTTTTT. Amino acids: CASSLGSPNEKLFF.

This clone was recorded a few times. J is TRBJ2-1 and V is TRBV27; D is ambiguous. There are 15 residues in the CDR3. CDR1 is MNHEY, CDR2 SMNVEV, per germline (reference sequence). V shed 5 bases and J shed 0 bases, with 11 bases lying between them. CDR3: CASSVPGSSYNEQFF. CDR3 nucleotides: TGTGCCAGCAGTGTTCCGGGTAGCTCCTACAATGAGCAGTTCTTC.

Comment on this clone: Other DNA sequences of this sample code for an identical CDR3. This chain connects TRBV28 to TRBJ1-4; D is uncertain. Germline CDR1 and CDR2: MDHEN and SYDVKM. This CDR3 spans 11 amino acids. V was clipped by 3 bases and J by 7 bases, with 3 bases between them. CDR3 sequence reads: CASSLAEKLFF. DNA for the CDR3: TGTGCCAGCAGTTTGGCTGAAAAACTGTTTTTT.

Here the CDR3 DNA reads TGTGCCAGTAGTTCCGGGACTAGACCCACAGATACGCAGTATTTT. This encodes CASSSGTRPTDTQYF. The chain recombines TRBV19 with TRBJ2-3; 8 nucleotides line up with TRBD2. Germline-derived CDR1 and CDR2 are LNHDA and SQIVND (reference sequence). This CDR3 is 15 amino acids long. V lost 5 bases to trimming and J lost 2 bases; unmatched junction nucleotides: 6.

V is TRBV6-5 and J is TRBJ2-5; maybe TRBD2 (5 bases). The germline CDR1 and CDR2 sequences are MNHEY and SVGAGI. The length of the CDR3 is 15 residues. The ends were cut back, 0 bases at V and 5 bases at J, with 13 bases in the middle. CDR3 nucleotides: TGTGCCAGCAGTTACTCGAGAGGGCCGGGGGAGACCCAGTACTTC. Its translation: CASSYSRGPGETQYF.

The V call is TRBV6-6, the J call TRBJ1-2; no clear D. CDR1 MNHNY and CDR2 SVGAGI come from the germline V gene (reference sequence). The V gene lost 7 bases and the J gene lost 9 bases, with 18 bases spanning the gap. There are 13 residues in the CDR3. CDR3 bases: TGTGCCAGCACCCTGAGGGAAGGGAGGCGCTACACCTTC. Translation: CASTLREGRRYTF.